These T cell receptor beta chains were read from a single sample in a study of blood T cells in healthy people across ages. TCRdb reanalysed the 5' RACE reads using MiXCR and keeps one entry per CDR3 protein. The table records 1.2 million to 1.5 million distinct CDR3 sequences, approximately 42% of them present only once. Sequenced: blood. The source of these receptors is a woman between 18 and 29 years old in good health. Each CDR3 is given with its conserved first and last residue. A D gene is named only where the DNA matches it firmly. Part of the rows lack a size; the others show once, few, many or a class for expanded clones.

V gene	J gene	D gene	clone size	CDR3 DNA	CDR3 protein
TRBV4-1	TRBJ1-2	-	many	TGTGCCAGCAGCCAAGAAACAGGTTTCTATGGCTACACCTTC	CASSQETGFYGYTF
TRBV10-3	TRBJ2-5	-	few	TGTGCCATCAGTGTTAGGGGAAGGGCAGAGACCCAGTACTTC	CAISVRGRAETQYF
TRBV6-5	TRBJ2-5	-	few	TGTGCCAGCAAAGACAGTGAAGAGACCCAGTACTTC	CASKDSEETQYF
TRBV10-3	TRBJ1-6	TRBD1	-	TGTGCCATCAGTTACGCAGGGGGTAATTCACCCCTCCACTTT	CAISYAGGNSPLHF
TRBV7-9	TRBJ1-1	TRBD1	-	TGTGCCAGCAGCTCCCGGACAGGGGGCTCTGAAGCTTTCTTT	CASSSRTGGSEAFF
TRBV5-1	TRBJ2-2	TRBD1	once	TGCGCCAGCAGCCTACGGACAGGCGGGGAGCTGTTTTTT	CASSLRTGGELFF
TRBV7-9	TRBJ2-1	TRBD2	many	TGTGCCAGCAGCCTGCTAGCGGCGTCCTACAATGAGCAGTTCTTC	CASSLLAASYNEQFF
TRBV6-5	TRBJ2-6	-	few	TGTGCCAGCAGTAAGGACCCGCGGGTCGCCAACGTCCTGACTTTC	CASSKDPRVANVLTF
TRBV4-1	TRBJ1-5	-	few	TGCGCCAGCAGCCAAGAGGCTTCGCTGTCTAGGGACAATCAGCCCCAGCATTTT	CASSQEASLSRDNQPQHF
TRBV5-1	TRBJ2-1	TRBD2	many	TGCGCCAGCAGCTTGGGACCCTTCCGGACTAGCGGGGTCCTTTACAATGAGCAGTTCTTC	CASSLGPFRTSGVLYNEQFF
TRBV6-5	TRBJ2-3	TRBD2	-	TGTGCCAGCAGTTACGGCCCGCGGGGGGCCACAGATACGCAGTATTTT	CASSYGPRGATDTQYF
TRBV4-2	TRBJ2-3	TRBD2	few	TGTGCCAGCAGCCAAGGGTCCAACAGGGTCTGGGCTAGCGGGAGCACAGATACGCAGTATTTT	CASSQGSNRVWASGSTDTQYF
TRBV4-1	TRBJ1-2	-	few	TGCGCCAGCAGACCCCGAGAGGAAACAGGGTACGATGGCTACACCTTC	CASRPREETGYDGYTF
TRBV2	TRBJ1-5	-	once	TGTGCCAGCAGCCGGGACGCCTTAGGCAATCAGCCCCAGCATTTT	CASSRDALGNQPQHF
TRBV5-1	TRBJ2-1	TRBD2	-	TGCGCCAGCAGCCCCGGGGGCGGGGGGATTGTTGAGCAGTTCTTC	CASSPGGGGIVEQFF
TRBV15	TRBJ1-1	TRBD1	-	TGTGCCACCAGGGAGGGACAGGGGGCTTTTGAAGCTTTCTTT	CATREGQGAFEAFF
TRBV6-1	TRBJ1-1	-	-	TGTGCCAGCCTGTACACTGAAGCTTTCTTT	CASLYTEAFF
TRBV20-1	TRBJ2-1	-	-	TGCAGTGCTGTATCTCATAATACCTACAATGAGCAGTTCTTC	CSAVSHNTYNEQFF
TRBV5-1	TRBJ1-1	-	once	TGCGCCAGCAGCTTGGACTGGGCAAACACTGAAGCTTTCTTT	CASSLDWANTEAFF
TRBV6-1	TRBJ2-4	TRBD1	-	TGTGCCAGCAGCAGACAGGGGGCGACCAAAAACATTCAGTACTTC	CASSRQGATKNIQYF
TRBV10-3	TRBJ2-2	-	-	TGTGCCATCAGTGGGCAGGGCCCCACCGGGGAGCTGTTTTTT	CAISGQGPTGELFF
TRBV6-6	TRBJ2-3	TRBD1	-	TGTGCCAGCAGTCGCGGGACAGGAGGCACAGATACGCAGTATTTT	CASSRGTGGTDTQYF
TRBV4-2	TRBJ2-3	-	-	TGTGCCAGCAGCCAAGATTTTACCCCTGGGACTTCCCGCACAGATACGCAGTATTTT	CASSQDFTPGTSRTDTQYF
TRBV4-1	TRBJ2-2	TRBD2	-	TGCGCCAGCAGCCAAGGGTCGGTAGCGGGAGGCATGTACACCGGGGAGCTGTTTTTT	CASSQGSVAGGMYTGELFF
TRBV20-1	TRBJ2-2	TRBD1	few	TGCAGTGCTCGGGGACAGTTGAACACCGGGGAGCTGTTTTTT	CSARGQLNTGELFF
TRBV5-1	TRBJ2-7	-	-	TGCGCCAGCACCGATTCGGGCCCCAGCCCCTCCGAGCAGTACTTC	CASTDSGPSPSEQYF
TRBV6-1	TRBJ2-3	-	-	TGTGCCAGCAGTACCCTCTCGGATACGCAGTATTTT	CASSTLSDTQYF
TRBV7-9	TRBJ2-3	-	few	TGTGCCAGCAGCTTCGTATACAGCGGCACAGATACGCAGTATTTT	CASSFVYSGTDTQYF
TRBV7-6	TRBJ2-1	-	-	TGTGCCAGCAGCCAATCTTTCGGGGAGAGCTACAATGAGCAGTTCTTC	CASSQSFGESYNEQFF
TRBV3-1	TRBJ1-2	-	-	TGTGCCAGCAGCCACCTCCCGGGTCGCTTTCCCAACTATGGCTACACCTTC	CASSHLPGRFPNYGYTF
TRBV20-1	TRBJ2-1	-	few	TGCAGTGCTAGGACTGGGAAATACAATGAGCAGTTCTTC	CSARTGKYNEQFF
TRBV5-1	TRBJ1-2	-	once	TGCGCCAGCAGCGGGTGGACACAAGCTAACTATGACTACACCTTC	CASSGWTQANYDYTF
TRBV29-1	TRBJ1-2	TRBD1	-	TGCAGCGTTGGGGACAGTGGTAACTATGGCCACACCTTC	CSVGDSGNYGHTF
TRBV6-1	TRBJ2-3	-	-	TGTGCCATAAGACACAATGGAGGCACAGATACGCAGTATTTT	CAIRHNGGTDTQYF
TRBV4-2	TRBJ1-2	-	few	TGTGCCAGCAGCCCAGACCGGACGGGGGATAACTATGGCTACACCTTC	CASSPDRTGDNYGYTF
TRBV2	TRBJ1-3	-	-	TGTGCCAGCAGACCAGGGGGAAACACCATATATTTT	CASRPGGNTIYF
TRBV3-1	TRBJ2-1	TRBD2	few	TGTGCCAGCAGCCAAGAGTCGGCGGGAGGGCCCTACAATGAGCAGTTCTTC	CASSQESAGGPYNEQFF
TRBV6-5	TRBJ2-1	TRBD2	few	TGTGCCAGCAGTTACTCGAGACTAGCGGGCCCCTCCAATGAGCAGTTCTTC	CASSYSRLAGPSNEQFF
TRBV4-2	TRBJ2-3	TRBD2	many	TGTGCCAGCAGCCCAGGGACTAGCGGGAGAGGCACAGATACGCAGTATTTT	CASSPGTSGRGTDTQYF
TRBV4-1	TRBJ2-4	TRBD1	few	TGCGCCAGCAGCCAAGCGGCCATTACAGGGGGCCCCAAAAACATTCAGTACTTC	CASSQAAITGGPKNIQYF
TRBV20-1	TRBJ2-1	-	few	TGCAGTGCTCCCGGGACGAAAACAACTGAGCAGTTCTTC	CSAPGTKTTEQFF
TRBV7-9	TRBJ1-4	-	-	TGTGCCAGCAGCCCCGAAGTAGCTAATGAAAAACTGTTTTTT	CASSPEVANEKLFF
TRBV9	TRBJ1-2	-	-	TGTGCCAGCAGCGTAGATCACGCTAGAGGAGCCGATGGCTACACCTTC	CASSVDHARGADGYTF
TRBV7-3	TRBJ2-3	-	-	TGTGCCAGCAGCTTAAATAGCCCCAGATTCAAAGATACGCAGTATTTT	CASSLNSPRFKDTQYF
TRBV6-6	TRBJ1-2	-	-	TGTGCCAGCAATGTGGGGCATTCTAACTATGGCTACACCTTC	CASNVGHSNYGYTF
TRBV6-5	TRBJ1-2	-	-	TGTGCCAGCAGTTACTTACAGGGTAGTTACTATGGCTACACCTTC	CASSYLQGSYYGYTF
TRBV6-5	TRBJ2-7	TRBD2	-	TGTGCCACAGAAATGACTAGCGGAAACTACAATGAGCAGTACTTC	CATEMTSGNYNEQYF
TRBV11-2	TRBJ2-1	-	few	TGTGCCAGCAGCTCCCCACGGTACAATGAGCAGTTCTTC	CASSSPRYNEQFF
TRBV20-1	TRBJ2-1	-	-	TGCAGTGCTGAACCCGTATTAATTCCCGACAATGAGCAGTTCTTC	CSAEPVLIPDNEQFF
TRBV5-1	TRBJ2-7	-	-	TGCGCCAGCAGCCTGACCCTGGACAAGTCCTACGAGCAGTACTTC	CASSLTLDKSYEQYF
TRBV11-2	TRBJ2-1	TRBD2	once	TGTGCCAGCAGCTTAATTAGCGGGATGTACAATGAGCAGTTCTTC	CASSLISGMYNEQFF
TRBV20-1	TRBJ2-7	-	-	TGCAGTGCTAGATTTGGGGGAAGCTACGAGCAGTACTTC	CSARFGGSYEQYF
TRBV4-1	TRBJ2-2	-	few	TGCGCCAGCAGCCAAGATACTCCGTCCTCAACCGGGGAGCTGTTTTTT	CASSQDTPSSTGELFF
TRBV29-1	TRBJ2-1	TRBD2	-	TGCAGCGGGGGACTATTTTCCAATGAGCAGTTCTTC	CSGGLFSNEQFF
TRBV28	TRBJ2-1	-	-	TGTGCCAGCAGCCTAGTCTGGAATAGGGGGACGAGGGAGCAGTTCTTC	CASSLVWNRGTREQFF
TRBV5-6	TRBJ2-1	-	once	TGTGCCAGCAGCTTGGCCGCTACAGTGAGCTCCTACAATGAGCAGTTCTTC	CASSLAATVSSYNEQFF
TRBV5-1	TRBJ2-1	TRBD2	-	TGCGCCAGCAGCCTATCGACTAGCGGGAACGCCTACAATGAGCAGTTCTTC	CASSLSTSGNAYNEQFF
TRBV5-1	TRBJ2-1	TRBD2	-	TGCGCCAGCAGCTCCTATACGGGAGGGACATACAATGAGCAGTTCTTC	CASSSYTGGTYNEQFF
TRBV7-2	TRBJ1-2	-	-	TGTGCCAGCAGCGGCGGAGTGGACTACACCTTC	CASSGGVDYTF